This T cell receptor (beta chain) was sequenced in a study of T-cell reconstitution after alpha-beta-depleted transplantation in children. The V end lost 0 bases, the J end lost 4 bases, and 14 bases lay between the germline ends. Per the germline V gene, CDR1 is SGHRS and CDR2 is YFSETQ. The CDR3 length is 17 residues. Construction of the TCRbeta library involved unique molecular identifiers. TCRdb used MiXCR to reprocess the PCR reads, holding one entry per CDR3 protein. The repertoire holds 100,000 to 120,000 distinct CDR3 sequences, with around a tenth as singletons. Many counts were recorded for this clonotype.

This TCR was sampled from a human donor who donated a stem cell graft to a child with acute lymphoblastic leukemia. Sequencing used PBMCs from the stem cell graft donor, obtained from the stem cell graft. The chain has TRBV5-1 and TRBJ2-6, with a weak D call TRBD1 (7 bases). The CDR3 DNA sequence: TGCGCCAGCAGCTTGGTGGCAGGGGGGCGGGGGGCCAACGTCCTGACTTTC. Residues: CASSLVAGGRGANVLTF.